This is a list of T cell receptor beta chains from one sample in a study of post-analysis software for immune sequencing data. Via MiXCR, TCRdb re-called the PCR reads, giving one row per CDR3 protein. This sample has about 430,000 distinct CDR3 sequences; roughly 38% occur once, and the top ten carry approximately 7.6%. Sequenced input: blood. These receptors all stem from a girl aged 2 to 9 with multiple sclerosis. Each CDR3 is given with its conserved first and last residue.

j_gene | v_gene | CDR3aa
TRBJ2-2 | TRBV7-3 | CASSARQGAGTGELFF
TRBJ2-5 | TRBV6-5 | CASSYFAQETQYF
TRBJ2-1 | TRBV29-1 | CSVLRPLAGGLGEQFF
TRBJ1-6 | TRBV5-1 | CASSGGTAQSTNSPLHF
TRBJ2-1 | TRBV12-5 | CASGLGDSVYNEQFF
TRBJ2-3 | TRBV6-8 | CAGRPDTFNYTDTQYF
TRBJ2-7 | TRBV12-3/TRBV12-4 | CASSLGLRGKYF
TRBJ2-3 | TRBV20-1 | CSARDSREYTDTQYF
TRBJ2-7 | TRBV20-1 | CSATTDRENYEQYF
TRBJ2-2 | TRBV7-3 | CASSLTPGQTTGELFF
TRBJ2-7 | TRBV5-5 | CASSWSFGQSYEQYF
TRBJ2-7 | TRBV14 | CASSRASGAYEQYF
TRBJ2-7 | TRBV29-1 | CSVLVSETYEQYF
TRBJ1-1 | TRBV20-1 | CSAKPAGGSEAFF
TRBJ2-7 | TRBV9 | CASSVAVGPYEQYF
TRBJ2-3 | TRBV10-3 | CAISEREGGDTQYF
TRBJ2-7 | TRBV20-1 | CSAGRGRFYEQYF
TRBJ1-2 | TRBV5-1 | CASSLGDNGYTF
TRBJ2-1 | TRBV5-1 | CASSLGGRALNEQFF
TRBJ2-1 | TRBV6-2/TRBV6-3 | CAVRGGENNEQFF
TRBJ2-2 | TRBV5-4 | CASSLLTMNTGELFF
TRBJ2-7 | TRBV6-6 | CASCYAYDGYYEQYF
TRBJ1-5 | TRBV7-2 | CASREQGGNQPQHF
TRBJ2-5 | TRBV28 | CASCGQQETQYF
TRBJ2-1 | TRBV20-1 | CSARDRGLRNEQFF
TRBJ2-1 | TRBV29-1 | CSVIGGEQFF
TRBJ2-1 | TRBV20-1 | CSACRLADLNEQFF
TRBJ1-6 | TRBV20-1 | CSVGVETLHF
TRBJ2-7 | TRBV5-1 | CASALGTAYEQYF
- | TRBV7-9 | CASSLVSWEGNYEQYF
TRBJ2-7 | TRBV27 | CASSLSSGGYEQYF
TRBJ2-1 | TRBV5-1 | CASSLTGSYNEQFF
TRBJ1-2 | TRBV20-1 | CSANRRPGYTF
TRBJ2-3 | TRBV6-2/TRBV6-3 | CASSSGTSITDTQYF
TRBJ1-2 | TRBV5-5 | CASSLPYQGANYGYTF
TRBJ2-1 | TRBV5-1 | CTSSLWGTGGEIDEQFF
TRBJ2-7 | TRBV7-2 | CASSTAGAPEPYEQYF
TRBJ2-1 | TRBV7-2 | CASSFGENEQFF
TRBJ1-2 | TRBV3-1 | CASSPSGGGGYTF
TRBJ2-4 | TRBV30 | CAWRSGTGKNIQYF
TRBJ2-5 | TRBV10-3 | CAILAGKGAGETQYF
TRBJ2-7 | TRBV20-1 | CSARDYVAGALYEQYF
TRBJ2-5 | TRBV4-3 | CASSADRGNKETQYF
TRBJ2-3 | TRBV7-6 | CASSLMGNRGPTDTQYF
TRBJ1-4 | TRBV27 | CASSPIEGYEKLFF
TRBJ1-5 | TRBV5-1 | CASSPDGSNRPQHF
TRBJ2-1 | TRBV12-3/TRBV12-4 | CASTLSGTYNEQFF
TRBJ1-1 | TRBV5-1 | CASSSRDKGMNTEAFF
TRBJ1-2 | TRBV4-2 | CASSQDIGTQGRLHGYTF
TRBJ2-3 | TRBV4-1 | CASRPGHPEPDTQYF